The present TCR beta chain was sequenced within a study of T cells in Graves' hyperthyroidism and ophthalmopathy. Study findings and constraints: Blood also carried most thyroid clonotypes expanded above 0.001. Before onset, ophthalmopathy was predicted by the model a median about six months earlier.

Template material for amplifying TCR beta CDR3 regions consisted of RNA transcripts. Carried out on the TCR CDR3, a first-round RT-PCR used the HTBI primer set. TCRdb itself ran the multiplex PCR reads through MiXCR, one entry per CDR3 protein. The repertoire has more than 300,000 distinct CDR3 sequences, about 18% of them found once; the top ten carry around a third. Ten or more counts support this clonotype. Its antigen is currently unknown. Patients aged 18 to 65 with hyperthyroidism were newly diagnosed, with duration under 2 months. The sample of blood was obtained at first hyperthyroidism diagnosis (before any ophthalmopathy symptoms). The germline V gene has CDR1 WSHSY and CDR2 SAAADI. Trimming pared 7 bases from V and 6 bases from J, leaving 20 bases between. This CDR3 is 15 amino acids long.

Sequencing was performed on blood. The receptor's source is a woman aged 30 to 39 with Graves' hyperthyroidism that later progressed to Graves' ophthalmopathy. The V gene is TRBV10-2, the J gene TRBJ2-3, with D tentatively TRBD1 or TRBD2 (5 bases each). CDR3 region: CASKGTETLGDTQYF. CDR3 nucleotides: TGCGCCAGCAAAGGGACCGAGACTCTCGGGGATACGCAGTATTTT.